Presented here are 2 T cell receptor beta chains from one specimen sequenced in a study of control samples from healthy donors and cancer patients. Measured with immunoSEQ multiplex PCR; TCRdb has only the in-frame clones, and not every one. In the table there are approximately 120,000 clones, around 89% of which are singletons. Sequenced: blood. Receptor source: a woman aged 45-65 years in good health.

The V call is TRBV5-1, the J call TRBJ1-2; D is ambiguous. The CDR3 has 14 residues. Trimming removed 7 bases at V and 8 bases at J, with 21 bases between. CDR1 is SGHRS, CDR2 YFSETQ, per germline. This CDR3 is CASAVNSHLGGYTF. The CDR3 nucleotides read TGCGCCAGCGCGGTGAACAGTCACCTCGGAGGCTACACCTTC.

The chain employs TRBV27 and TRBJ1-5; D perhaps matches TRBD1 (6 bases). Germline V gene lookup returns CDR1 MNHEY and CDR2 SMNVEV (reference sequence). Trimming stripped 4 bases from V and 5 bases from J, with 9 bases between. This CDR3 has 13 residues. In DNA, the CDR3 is TGTGCCAGCAGTTACGGACAGCATCAGCCCCAGCATTTT. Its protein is CASSYGQHQPQHF.